This TCR beta chain was sequenced in a study of blood T cell repertoires in COVID-19 (dated by TCRdb to the early 2020s). Some background on the complete study: Samples covering the acute and convalescent phases of COVID-19 were provided by collaborators in the United States, Italy and Spain. Subjects who had been exposed to COVID-19, were actively infected with it, or had recovered from it provided the deeply sampled blood TCRbeta repertoires that made up the dataset. The samples were drawn from two sources: the first 160 participants of the ongoing ImmuneRACE study, and about 1,300 subjects contributed by 6 global collaborators. The prospective study material was composed of cDNA or gDNA derived from T cells, B-cell-depleted T cells, or PBMCs. Where available, HLA class I and class II types were obtained from metadata supplied by the sample provider rather than from assay-based typing. Sample metadata almost always included a de-identified subject ID, COVID-19 status, age in years and sex. The repertoires were released in a freely available public database intended as a resource for research on the immune response to SARS-CoV-2. Study-wide conclusions, independent of this receptor: How much clinical and demographic metadata was included differed by source and by participant, and the metadata was provided uncurated.

In the prospective study, participants were 18 to 89 years old, resided in about two dozen geographic areas of the United States, and were enrolled through a virtual design. In the prospective study, participants were assigned to cohorts based on the clinical history participants reported in a screening survey and a study questionnaire. Recovered participants in ImmuneRACE Cohort 3 were defined by two consecutive negative NP/OP PCR tests, clearance by a healthcare professional, or resolution of symptoms. Mobile phlebotomists in the prospective study collected whole blood, serum and a nasopharyngeal or oropharyngeal swab from every participant. Prospective study participants could optionally give additional blood draws and questionnaires over an approximately 2-month period. Before DNA extraction, blood samples from the prospective study were shipped at room temperature or frozen. On this clone: Its antigen target is currently unknown. No much larger clonotype is one base removed from it; base qualities were not supplied.

The immunoSEQ Assay, a bias-controlled multiplex PCR, was used to amplify TCRbeta CDR3 regions from genomic DNA. The paper's processing steps were these. The number of nucleated cells in each sample was estimated from the amplification of reference gene primers within the assay. To quantify the absolute abundance of each unique TCRbeta CDR3 rearrangement, sequence reads were collapsed and filtered. For each sample, productive Simpson clonality was calculated as the square root of Simpson's diversity index across productive rearrangements. TCRdb carries this immuneACCESS record with in-frame sequences only. Its versions omit some clonotypes, under half of them owing to an unresolved V gene in the studies checked, with the rest unexplained. V and J calls and clone size are those listed in that table; D and trimming were worked out from the DNA. This sample gives about 250,000 clones in total; more than 85% of them show up just once. Clones ranked in the top ten supply roughly 9% of the sample.

The sequence was collected from a man aged 35-49 years who had recovered from COVID-19. The sample comprised PBMCs or T cells enriched from blood (not recorded which).

The nucleotide sequence reads as follows: TGTGCCAGCAGCTCCCAGGGAAATGAGCAGTTCTTC. The resulting protein is CASSSQGNEQFF. This chain joins TRBV11-1 to TRBJ2-1; the D gene is perhaps TRBD1, from 5 matching bases. V is shortened by 4 bases, J by 7 bases, and the region joining them spans 8 bases. Taken from the germline V gene (reference sequence), the CDR1 and CDR2 loops are SGHAT and FQDESV. The CDR3 goes from the cysteine to the phenylalanine over 12 residues. Only the CDR3 DNA stays, 36 bases, in frame from base 1.